This T cell receptor (beta chain) was captured in a study of cytomegalovirus exposure and HLA in healthy donors (dated by TCRdb to 2015 to 2018). Notes on the research overall: The roughly 700 repertoires of the first cohort and the roughly 120 validation repertoires were produced on the same platform, according to a later analysis. To predict cytomegalovirus infection status, the study combined high-throughput TCR immunosequencing, statistical association of individual TCRs with disease status, and machine learning. Along with the roughly 610-subject first cohort, a separate validation cohort of more than 90 different subjects was used. The study was designed to test whether signatures of past pathogen exposure could be identified by cataloging public T cell receptors.

About this clone itself: The antigen it recognizes is unknown. Per-base quality was not reported, and no clone a single base away is much larger than it.

The CDR3 sequence holds 13 residues, the cysteine and phenylalanine included. Here the CDR3 DNA is all that survives: 39 bases in frame from base 1. Sequences SQVTM (CDR1) and ANQGSEA (CDR2) are obtained from the germline V gene. V was cut back by 3 bases and J by 3 bases, leaving a gap of 9 bases between them. Library generation was performed with the immunoSEQ multiplex PCR assay. The original methods were these. To diagnose cytomegalovirus status from the catalog of TCR beta chain sequences, a statistical classification framework was built. This immuneACCESS table, as held by TCRdb, lists in-frame sequences with V and J called but not all clones. Of the missing ones, under half trace to an unresolved V gene in checked studies; the others have no known cause. For V, J and clone size, that table is used; D and trimming come from the DNA. This sample is represented by 120,000 to 150,000 clones; approximately 91% of them were singletons. 0.6% to 0.8% of the sample rests with the top ten.

What the authors observed across the whole study: The study listed 150 to 200 TCR beta chains as associated with cytomegalovirus. Three of the identified cytomegalovirus-associated TCR beta chains were confirmed in vitro to be specific for cytomegalovirus antigens. In both the original and validation cohorts, the classifier was reported to diagnose cytomegalovirus status with high specificity and sensitivity. All 120 or so repertoires were used to score co-occurrence in the validation cohort in a later analysis, because that analysis had no HLA typing for the cohort. According to the authors, the approach could potentially be generalized to other disease states and immunological phenotypes. Subsequent analysis determined that TCRs grouped into clusters in the first cohort also showed a tendency toward co-occurrence across the approximately 110 validation repertoires, and about 94% of cluster scores exceeded 0. Most TCR sequences were seen in very few donors, while some public TCRs were found in many individuals.

The donors belonged to the validation cohort of approximately 130 subjects, which was separate from the roughly 700-subject first cohort. This receptor was identified in a man between 18 and 35 years old in good health and CMV-seronegative. Source material: PBMCs. The chain joins TRBV29-1 to TRBJ2-1; the D gene lacks a confident call. CDR3 reads: CSVEAELYNEQFF. The DNA sequence follows: TGCAGCGTTGAGGCGGAGCTCTACAATGAGCAGTTCTTC.